Sequencing of this TCR beta chain was carried out in a study of preoperative IRX-2 immunotherapy in early breast cancer. Per germline, CDR1 SGHVS and CDR2 FQNEAQ. The V and J ends lost 4 bases and 2 bases, in that order; junction bases with no gene match: 12. The CDR3 runs 17 residues. Treatment noted: preoperative locoregional IRX-2 cytokine immunotherapy. Libraries were prepared by immunoSEQ multiplex PCR; TCRdb keeps only in-frame clonotypes and omits some of them. Of around 35,000 clones in the sample, roughly 95% are singletons; the top ten hold roughly 6.7%. This rearrangement joins TRBV7-8 to TRBJ2-7, with 9 positions matching TRBD2. Collection of the sample occurred from a patient treated with IRX-2 immunotherapy. The receptor was isolated from a human donor with breast cancer. CDR3 bases: TGTGCCAGCAGCTCACCCACCGGGCTAGCGGGGACCTACGAGCAGTACTTC. Translating it yields CASSSPTGLAGTYEQYF.